Sequencing of this T cell receptor (beta chain) was carried out in a study of molecular identifiers for immune sequencing clone quantification (dated by TCRdb to 2016 to 2019). About the study as a whole: For a replicate experiment, RNA from roughly 20,000 or 100,000 naive CD8 T cells was divided into five aliquots, and four of the five aliquots were sequenced. This methods study benchmarked molecular-identifier clustering-based TCR repertoire sequencing (MIDCIRS) and TCR RNA copy counting, using CD8 T cells to do so. The study at large found these results: Without barcode sub-clustering, chimeric consensus sequences inflated TCR diversity; chimeras reached as high as 47%. In CMV-specific effector cells, clones with more than 20 RNA copies accounted for over 97% of molecules, whereas in naive cells such clones accounted for under 1%. The naive libraries included spiked-in Jurkat TCR RNA (over nine copies' worth), and this RNA is not part of the donor repertoire. Highly expanded clone sizes could be underestimated if identical TCR molecules share a barcode. Spiked-in Jurkat TCR RNA equivalent to a single cell was reported to be detectable even among over 800,000 naive CD8 T cells. Modeling estimated roughly 3 recovered TCR RNA copies per cell, compared with about 10 by digital PCR, which implies roughly 30% capture efficiency.

The library was produced with PCR. Sequencing instrument: Illumina HiSeq 4000. Bulk TCR libraries were generated as previously described, with the TCR primers listed in Table S5 used. Total RNA was purified with the Qiagen AllPrep DNA/RNA kit. Before analysis, reads from multiple sequencing runs of one library were combined. On the authors' methods: Only reads with exact TCR constant sequence were kept, trimmed to 150 nt, and grouped by their 12-nt molecular barcodes. Reads inside each barcode group were sub-clustered using a 15% Levenshtein threshold, and a quality-weighted consensus sequence was constructed for each RNA molecule. Non-functional sequences were removed, as were lower-count sequences one edit away from another. On the basis of fitting two negative binomial distributions, barcode sub-clusters with fewer than 20% of the maximum read count were discarded. The raw public data were reprocessed by TCRdb itself: fastp quality trimming at Q25, MiXCR clonotype calling, in-frame beta chains only. Every distinct CDR3 protein forms one entry, paired with its most common genes and DNA. The V and J calls follow TCRdb's processing rather than the paper's. The sample yields about 500,000 distinct CDR3 sequences; around a fifth were counted once. The top ten clonotypes cover under 0.85% of the sample.

Libraries of naive CD8 T cells were built from approximately 20,000 to 980,000 sorted cells, with 10%, 30% or 50% of the purified RNA used. Naive CD8 T cells, defined as CD8+CD4-CCR7+CD45RA+, were FACS-sorted into RLT Plus buffer on a BD FACSAria II. Detection sensitivity was tested by spiking Jurkat RNA equal to ten TCR copies' worth into samples containing 20,000-1,000,000 naive CD8 T cells. CD8 T cells were enriched using RosetteSep CD8+ T Cell Enrichment Cocktail and Ficoll-Paque, and the enriched cells then underwent ACK red cell lysis. CDR1 and CDR2 are drawn from the germline V gene: MNHEY, SVGEGT. The CDR3 runs 15 amino acids, cysteine and phenylalanine included. Just CDR3 DNA is preserved here, 45 bases in frame from base 1. Trimming accounts for 4 bases at V and 3 bases at J, while the number of junction bases matched to no gene is 5. This clonotype showed up just once. Its recognized antigen is unknown. There are no base qualities to consult, and no much larger clone falls within one base. A single read constitutes weak evidence.

What was sequenced was naive CD8+ T cells from blood, with Jurkat cell RNA spiked in. The label giving this sample's cell subset or site can be read as: FACS-sorted CD8+CD4-CCR7+CD45RA+ naive T cells. The rearranged segments are TRBV6-2 or TRBV6-3 and TRBJ2-2; 7 junctional bases match TRBD1. This sequence was found in a human donor in good health. Some libraries in this study had Jurkat cell RNA spiked in. The CDR3 loop reads CASSCRTGYTGELFF. DNA sequence: TGTGCCAGCAGTTGTAGGACAGGATACACCGGGGAGCTGTTTTTT.